Listed below are T cell receptor beta chains from one sample, sequenced in a study of T cell responses to AZD1222 COVID-19 vaccine. Sequenced by immunoSEQ multiplex PCR; TCRdb stores in-frame clones only, minus some. The sample lists 90,000 to 100,000 clones, 65% to 85% seen once, with approximately 15% in the top ten. The specimen comprised peripheral blood, sampled 28 days after the second AZD1222 dose. All receptors come from an adult who received the AZD1222 COVID-19 vaccine. CDR3s include the opening cysteine and the closing phenylalanine or tryptophan. A D gene is named only where the DNA matches it firmly. Size tells how often a clone was seen (once, few, many) or the class of an expanded clone, and some rows leave it out.

D	V	J	size	DNA	CDR3
NA	TRBV19	TRBJ1-6	once	TGTGCCAGTAGAGGGGATGGGGACATAAGAAATTCACCCCTCCACTTT	CASRGDGDIRNSPLHF
NA	TRBV5-4	TRBJ2-7	NA	TGTGCCAGCAGCTTGGCGAGGTCGCAGGTCTCCTACGAGCAGTACTTC	CASSLARSQVSYEQYF
NA	TRBV5-1	TRBJ1-6	NA	TGCGCCAGCAGCTTACAGGGTATCAATTCACCCCTCCACTTT	CASSLQGINSPLHF
NA	TRBV12-3/TRBV12-4	TRBJ1-2	NA	TGTGCCAGCAGTCCCGCCTGGGGACGTGGCTACACCTTC	CASSPAWGRGYTF
TRBD1	TRBV18	TRBJ1-1	NA	TGTGCCAGCTCAACAAACACGGGACAGGGGAACACTGAAGCTTTCTTT	CASSTNTGQGNTEAFF
TRBD1	TRBV11-1	TRBJ2-1	NA	TGTGCCAGCAGCCCTTCGGGACAGGGTTACAATGAGCAGTTCTTC	CASSPSGQGYNEQFF
NA	TRBV7-2	TRBJ2-5	once	TGTGCCAGCAGCTCCCCGCCCGGAGGGACTTATCAAGAGACCCAGTACTTC	CASSSPPGGTYQETQYF
NA	TRBV5-1	TRBJ1-2	NA	TGCGCCAGCAGCTTGGACGGTGACTATGGCTACACCTTC	CASSLDGDYGYTF
NA	TRBV7-6	TRBJ2-1	NA	TGTGCCACCGCCCGAGTGGCGGGGTACAATGAGCAGTTCTTC	CATARVAGYNEQFF
NA	TRBV19	TRBJ2-3	NA	TGTGCCAGTAGTATAGGATCCCCCACAGATACGCAGTATTTT	CASSIGSPTDTQYF
NA	TRBV19	TRBJ2-2	NA	TGTGCTTCAGGCTGGGGCACCGGGGAGCTGTTTTTT	CASGWGTGELFF
TRBD1	TRBV6-5	TRBJ1-2	NA	TGTGCCAGCACCCCGATCGGACAGGGGAACTATGGCTACACCTTC	CASTPIGQGNYGYTF
NA	TRBV18	TRBJ1-2	NA	TGTGCCAGCTCACCCCCGGAGCGCTATGGCTACACCTTC	CASSPPERYGYTF
NA	TRBV2	TRBJ2-2	NA	TGTGCCAGCAGTACAGACAGGAAAAACACCGGGGAGCTGTTTTTT	CASSTDRKNTGELFF
TRBD1	TRBV12-3/TRBV12-4	TRBJ2-7	many	TGTGCCAGCAGCCGGACAGGGGGCTACGAGCAGTACTTC	CASSRTGGYEQYF
TRBD1	TRBV5-1	TRBJ2-7	NA	TGCGCCAGCAGCACAGGGCCCGGGACAGGGGGCGAGCAGTACTTC	CASSTGPGTGGEQYF
NA	TRBV3-1/TRBV3-2	TRBJ1-2	NA	TGTGCCAGCAGTCCAACAGCTAACTATGGCTACACCTTC	CASSPTANYGYTF
TRBD1	TRBV28	TRBJ1-2	NA	TGTGCCAGCAGCCTAACAGGGGGGGGCTACACCTTC	CASSLTGGGYTF
TRBD2	TRBV7-9	TRBJ2-3	NA	TGTGCCAGCAGCACCACTAGCGGGGGGTACACAGATACGCAGTATTTT	CASSTTSGGYTDTQYF
NA	TRBV24-1	TRBJ1-1	NA	TGTGCCACCAGTTCGTCGAGAGGCAGGACTGAAGCTTTCTTT	CATSSSRGRTEAFF
TRBD1	TRBV11-2	TRBJ1-4	NA	TGTGCCAGCAGCTTAGGCAGGGGGTACAGCGAAAAACTGTTTTTT	CASSLGRGYSEKLFF
NA	TRBV7-2	TRBJ2-2	NA	TGTGCCAGCAGCCCGGTATGGGCCGGGTCCACCGGGGAGCTGTTTTTT	CASSPVWAGSTGELFF
NA	TRBV7-8	TRBJ1-2	NA	TGTGCCAGCAGCTTAGTCTTTCGACCCACGGGGAACTATGGCTACACCTTC	CASSLVFRPTGNYGYTF
NA	TRBV5-1	TRBJ2-7	NA	TGCGCCAGCAGCTTGAAACGGGAGAGCTCCTACGAGCAGTACTTC	CASSLKRESSYEQYF
TRBD1	TRBV18	TRBJ1-5	NA	TGTGCCAGCTCACCAGACAGGGTGATCAATCAGCCCCAGCATTTT	CASSPDRVINQPQHF
NA	TRBV5-1	TRBJ2-1	NA	TGCGCCAGCAGCTTGGGGCCCGAAGGTGGGAATGAGCAGTTCTTC	CASSLGPEGGNEQFF
NA	TRBV6-2/TRBV6-3	TRBJ2-7	NA	TGTGCCAGCAGTTACAGGAGGGCCCAGGAGCAGTACTTC	CASSYRRAQEQYF
TRBD1	TRBV3-1/TRBV3-2	TRBJ1-5	NA	TGTGCCAGCAGTCCACAGGGGGCGAACAATCAGCCCCAGCATTTT	CASSPQGANNQPQHF
TRBD2	TRBV9	TRBJ2-2	NA	TGTGCCAGCAGCGTAGACCCCGGGACTACGAACACCGGGGAGCTGTTTTTT	CASSVDPGTTNTGELFF
TRBD1	TRBV24-1	TRBJ1-2	NA	TGTGCCACCAGGAATGACAGGGCGGAAGGCTACACCTTC	CATRNDRAEGYTF
NA	TRBV27	TRBJ1-2	NA	TGTGCCAGCAGACGACCCTCCAGGGGTAACTATGGCTACACCTTC	CASRRPSRGNYGYTF
NA	TRBV5-6	TRBJ2-5	NA	TGTGCCAGCAGTCTGCCCCAAGAGACCCAGTACTTC	CASSLPQETQYF
NA	TRBV2	TRBJ2-2	NA	TGTGCCACGCGGAGCAGGAACACCGGGGAGCTGTTTTTT	CATRSRNTGELFF
NA	TRBV12-2	TRBJ2-3	few	TGTGCAAGTCGCTTAGAGGGGTGTCTCTGCACAGATACGCAGTATTTT	CASRLEGCLCTDTQYF
NA	TRBV9	TRBJ1-2	NA	TGTGCCAGCAGCGTAGACTCAGGATCCGATGGCTACACCTTC	CASSVDSGSDGYTF
NA	TRBV7-2	TRBJ2-1	NA	TGTGCCAGCACTAAGGGATCCGCCTACAATGAGCAGTTCTTC	CASTKGSAYNEQFF
NA	TRBV6-5	TRBJ1-1	NA	TGTGCCAGCAGTTACTCGAACAGGGCCACTGAAGCTTTCTTT	CASSYSNRATEAFF
TRBD1	TRBV5-8	TRBJ2-1	NA	TGTGCCAGCAGTCCCGGACAGGTCCCCTCCTACAATGAGCAGTTCTTC	CASSPGQVPSYNEQFF
NA	TRBV5-1	TRBJ2-3	NA	TGCGCCAGCAGTTTTACGGGGCAGACTAGCACAGATACGCAGTATTTT	CASSFTGQTSTDTQYF
NA	TRBV7-9	TRBJ1-1	few	TGTGCCAGCAGCTTAAGGGACACTGAAGCTTTCTTT	CASSLRDTEAFF
NA	TRBV4-1	TRBJ1-4	NA	TGCGCCAGCAGCCAAGATCCTAGGGGGGAACTGTTTTTT	CASSQDPRGELFF
NA	TRBV3-1/TRBV3-2	TRBJ1-1	NA	TGTGCCAGCAGCCAAGGGGGGGACACTGAAGCTTTCTTT	CASSQGGDTEAFF
NA	TRBV6-5	TRBJ2-5	NA	TGTGCCAGCAGTTCGCCAGGGCTAGGCCAAGAGACCCAGTACTTC	CASSSPGLGQETQYF
NA	TRBV7-8	TRBJ2-7	NA	TGTGCCAGCAGCTTTTTCCCCAGCCCCGGTGGGACGGACCCCTACGAGCAGTACTTC	CASSFFPSPGGTDPYEQYF
NA	TRBV2	TRBJ2-7	NA	TGTGCCAGCAGTGAGCAGGGGGGCCGTGTCTACGAGCAGTACTTC	CASSEQGGRVYEQYF
NA	TRBV5-6	TRBJ1-2	NA	TGTGCCAGCACCGTCTTAGGGGATAGGGCTAACTATGGCTACACCTTC	CASTVLGDRANYGYTF
TRBD2	TRBV3-1/TRBV3-2	TRBJ2-7	NA	TGTGCCAGCTCCTCGGGGCGGGAGGGAGAGCAGTACTTC	CASSSGREGEQYF
TRBD2	TRBV11-3	TRBJ2-1	NA	TGTGCCAGCAATCAATTTAAGACTAGCGGTCAAAGCTCCTACAATGAGCAGTTCTTC	CASNQFKTSGQSSYNEQFF
TRBD2	TRBV28	TRBJ2-5	NA	TGTGCCAGCAGCACCACCGGGGGGGTGAGAGAGACCCAGTACTTC	CASSTTGGVRETQYF
NA	TRBV3-1/TRBV3-2	TRBJ1-5	NA	TGTGCCAGCAGCCAAGATTCCACAGTCCAGCCCCAGCATTTT	CASSQDSTVQPQHF
TRBD1	TRBV14	TRBJ2-3	NA	TGTGCCAGCAGCCCAAACAGGGGATACACAGATACGCAGTATTTT	CASSPNRGYTDTQYF
NA	TRBV5-4	TRBJ2-5	NA	TGTGCCAGCAGCTCTCCCGGGCTAGTCCAAGAGACCCAGTACTTC	CASSSPGLVQETQYF
NA	TRBV5-4	TRBJ1-2	NA	TGTGCCAGCAGGCCCGACTTGAACCACTATGGCTACACCTTC	CASRPDLNHYGYTF
TRBD1	TRBV5-4	TRBJ2-1	NA	TGTGCCAGCAGCACAAGGACAGGACAGAGCTACAATGAGCAGTTCTTC	CASSTRTGQSYNEQFF
NA	TRBV25-1	TRBJ2-2	NA	TGTGCCAGCAGTGATGTGAGAACCTCGAACACCGGGGAGCTGTTTTTT	CASSDVRTSNTGELFF
NA	TRBV19	TRBJ2-2	NA	TGTGCCAGTAGTATCCGCAAAGACACCGGGGAGCTGTTTTTT	CASSIRKDTGELFF
NA	TRBV6-5	TRBJ1-2	NA	TGTGCCAGCATCTCGGGCACAAGAGACAGTGGCTACACCTTC	CASISGTRDSGYTF